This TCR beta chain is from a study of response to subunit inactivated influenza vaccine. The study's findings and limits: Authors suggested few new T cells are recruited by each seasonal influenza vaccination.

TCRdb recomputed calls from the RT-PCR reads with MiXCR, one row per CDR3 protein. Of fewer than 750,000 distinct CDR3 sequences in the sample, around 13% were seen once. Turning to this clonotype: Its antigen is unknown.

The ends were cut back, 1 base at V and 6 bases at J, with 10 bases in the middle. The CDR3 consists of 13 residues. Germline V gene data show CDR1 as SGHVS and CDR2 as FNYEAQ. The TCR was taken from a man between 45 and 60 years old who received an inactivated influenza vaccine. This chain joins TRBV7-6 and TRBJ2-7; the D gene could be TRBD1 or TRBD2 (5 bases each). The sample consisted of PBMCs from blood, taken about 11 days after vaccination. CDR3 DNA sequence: TGTGCCAGCAGCTTAGAGGGGCGGGTCGAGCAGTACTTC. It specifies CASSLEGRVEQYF.